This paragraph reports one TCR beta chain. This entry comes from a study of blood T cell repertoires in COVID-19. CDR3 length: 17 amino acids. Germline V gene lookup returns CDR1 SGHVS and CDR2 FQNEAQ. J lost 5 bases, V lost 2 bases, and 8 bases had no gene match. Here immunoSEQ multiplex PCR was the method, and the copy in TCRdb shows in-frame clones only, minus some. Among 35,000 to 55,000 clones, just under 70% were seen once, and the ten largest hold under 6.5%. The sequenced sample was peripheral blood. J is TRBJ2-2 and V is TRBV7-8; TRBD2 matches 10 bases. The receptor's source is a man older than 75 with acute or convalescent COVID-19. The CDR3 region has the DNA TGTGCCAGCAGCTTACGAGCGGGGGGGCTTGTTACCGGGGAGCTGTTTTTT. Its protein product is CASSLRAGGLVTGELFF.